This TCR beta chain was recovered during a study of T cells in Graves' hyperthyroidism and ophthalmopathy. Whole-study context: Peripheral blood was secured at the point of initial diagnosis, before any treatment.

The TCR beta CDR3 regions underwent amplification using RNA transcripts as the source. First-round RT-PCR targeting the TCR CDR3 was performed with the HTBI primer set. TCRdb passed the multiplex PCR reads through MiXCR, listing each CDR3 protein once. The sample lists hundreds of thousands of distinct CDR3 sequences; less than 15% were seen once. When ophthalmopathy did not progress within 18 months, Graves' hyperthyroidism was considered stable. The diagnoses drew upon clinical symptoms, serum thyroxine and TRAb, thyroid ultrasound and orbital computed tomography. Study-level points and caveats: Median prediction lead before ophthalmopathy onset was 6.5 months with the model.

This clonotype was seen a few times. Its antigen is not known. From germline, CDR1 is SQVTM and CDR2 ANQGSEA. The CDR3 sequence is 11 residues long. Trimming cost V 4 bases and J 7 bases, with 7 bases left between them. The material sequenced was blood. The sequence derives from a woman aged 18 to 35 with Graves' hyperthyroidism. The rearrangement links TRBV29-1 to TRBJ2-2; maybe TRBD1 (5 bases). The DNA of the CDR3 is TGCAGCGTTGTGGGGCACGGGGAGCTGTTTTTT. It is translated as CSVVGHGELFF.